This is a list of T cell receptor beta chains from one sample in a study of shared clonotypes between healthy human individuals. The method was immunoSEQ multiplex PCR; TCRdb's version includes in-frame clones alone and lacks a portion of them. The top ten clones hold around 0.12% of a sample with around 620,000 clones, around 95% of them seen once. Sequencing used naive CD8+ T cells sorted from blood. Receptor source: a woman under 40 in good health. CDR3s include the opening cysteine and the closing phenylalanine or tryptophan. The order of the fields is V gene, clone size, J gene, CDR3 length, D gene, CDR3 DNA, CDR3 protein. A D gene is named only where the DNA matches it firmly. The size field is filled for only some rows; it gives once, few, many or a size class.

v_call: TRBV27
clone_size: NA
j_call: TRBJ2-1
cdr3_length: 16
d_call: TRBD1
cdr3_nt: TGTGCCAGCAGTTTATCGAAGGGGGCCTTCAGGAATGAGCAGTTCTTC
cdr3_aa: CASSLSKGAFRNEQFF

v_call: TRBV28
clone_size: once
j_call: TRBJ2-7
cdr3_length: 13
d_call: NA
cdr3_nt: TGTGCCAGCAGTCGTGGCGGGTACTACGAGCAGTACTTC
cdr3_aa: CASSRGGYYEQYF

v_call: TRBV6-5
clone_size: once
j_call: TRBJ2-7
cdr3_length: 15
d_call: NA
cdr3_nt: TGTGCCAGCAGGGCCTCGGGGGAGAGCTCCTACGAGCAGTACTTC
cdr3_aa: CASRASGESSYEQYF

v_call: TRBV27
clone_size: NA
j_call: TRBJ2-1
cdr3_length: 12
d_call: NA
cdr3_nt: TGTGCCAGCAGTTTCGTAGACAATGAGCAGTTCTTC
cdr3_aa: CASSFVDNEQFF

v_call: TRBV6-5
clone_size: NA
j_call: TRBJ2-7
cdr3_length: 14
d_call: NA
cdr3_nt: TGTGCCAGCACCCAGACAGGAGAGTCCTACGAGCAGTACTTC
cdr3_aa: CASTQTGESYEQYF

v_call: TRBV29-1
clone_size: NA
j_call: TRBJ2-3
cdr3_length: 14
d_call: NA
cdr3_nt: TGCAGCGTTGAGGGGTGGGCTGCCACAGATACGCAGTATTTT
cdr3_aa: CSVEGWAATDTQYF

v_call: TRBV7-9
clone_size: NA
j_call: TRBJ2-5
cdr3_length: 12
d_call: NA
cdr3_nt: TGTGCCAGCAGCGGACAAGAAGAGACCCAGTACTTC
cdr3_aa: CASSGQEETQYF

v_call: TRBV28
clone_size: NA
j_call: TRBJ1-5
cdr3_length: 17
d_call: NA
cdr3_nt: TGTGCCAGCAGTTTCACGCTGACAGACCATAGCAATCAGCCCCAGCATTTT
cdr3_aa: CASSFTLTDHSNQPQHF

v_call: TRBV28
clone_size: NA
j_call: TRBJ1-2
cdr3_length: 15
d_call: TRBD1
cdr3_nt: TGTGCCAGCAGTCCCATAACCGGGACAGGGTCCGGCTACACCTTC
cdr3_aa: CASSPITGTGSGYTF

v_call: TRBV28
clone_size: NA
j_call: TRBJ2-7
cdr3_length: 14
d_call: TRBD2
cdr3_nt: TGTGCCAGCAGTTTTGTGCGGGAGACCTACGAGCAGTACTTC
cdr3_aa: CASSFVRETYEQYF

v_call: TRBV4-1
clone_size: NA
j_call: TRBJ2-2
cdr3_length: 17
d_call: TRBD2
cdr3_nt: TGCGCCAGCAGCCAAGATTTGGCTAGCGGGAACGTCGGGGAGCTGTTTTTT
cdr3_aa: CASSQDLASGNVGELFF

v_call: TRBV5-1
clone_size: NA
j_call: TRBJ2-7
cdr3_length: 16
d_call: NA
cdr3_nt: TGCGCCAGCAGCTTGGGCCGGGACTCCCAAGATTACGAGCAGTACTTC
cdr3_aa: CASSLGRDSQDYEQYF

v_call: TRBV27
clone_size: NA
j_call: TRBJ1-5
cdr3_length: 14
d_call: TRBD1
cdr3_nt: TGTGCCAGCAGCTGGACAGGGGCCGATCAGCCCCAGCATTTT
cdr3_aa: CASSWTGADQPQHF

v_call: TRBV30
clone_size: NA
j_call: TRBJ2-5
cdr3_length: 14
d_call: TRBD1
cdr3_nt: TGTGCCTGGAGTGGGAGACAGGGGTGGGAGACCCAGTACTTC
cdr3_aa: CAWSGRQGWETQYF

v_call: TRBV6-1
clone_size: NA
j_call: TRBJ2-7
cdr3_length: 17
d_call: TRBD1
cdr3_nt: TGTGCCAGCAGTGAAGTCGCCCCCGGACAGGGGATCTACGAGCAGTACTTC
cdr3_aa: CASSEVAPGQGIYEQYF

v_call: TRBV5-1
clone_size: NA
j_call: TRBJ2-7
cdr3_length: 14
d_call: TRBD2
cdr3_nt: TGCGCCAGCGCCGAGACTAGCGGAACCTACGAGCAGTACTTC
cdr3_aa: CASAETSGTYEQYF

v_call: TRBV13
clone_size: NA
j_call: TRBJ1-3
cdr3_length: 19
d_call: NA
cdr3_nt: TGTGCCAGCAGTTTGTGGGGGTCGGACGGCAGGGGATCCGGAAACACCATATATTTT
cdr3_aa: CASSLWGSDGRGSGNTIYF